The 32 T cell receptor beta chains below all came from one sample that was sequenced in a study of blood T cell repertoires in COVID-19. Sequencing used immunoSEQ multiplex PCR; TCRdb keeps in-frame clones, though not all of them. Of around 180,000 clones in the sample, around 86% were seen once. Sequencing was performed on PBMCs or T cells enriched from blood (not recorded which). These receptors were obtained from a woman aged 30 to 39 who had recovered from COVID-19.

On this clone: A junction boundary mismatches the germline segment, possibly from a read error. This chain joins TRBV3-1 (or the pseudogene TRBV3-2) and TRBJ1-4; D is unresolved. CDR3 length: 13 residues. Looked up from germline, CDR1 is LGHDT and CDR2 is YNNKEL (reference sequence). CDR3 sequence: CASSQDRSRAAVF. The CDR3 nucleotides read TGTGCCAGCAGCCAAGATCGTAGCAGAGCGGCGGTTTTT.

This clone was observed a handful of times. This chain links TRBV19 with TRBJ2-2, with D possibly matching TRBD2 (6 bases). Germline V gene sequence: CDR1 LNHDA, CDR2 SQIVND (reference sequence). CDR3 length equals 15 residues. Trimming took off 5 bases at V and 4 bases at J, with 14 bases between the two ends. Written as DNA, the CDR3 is TGTGCCAGTAGTTTCGGGAGTTCGGGCACCGGGGAGCTGTTTTTT. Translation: CASSFGSSGTGELFF.

The DNA for the CDR3 is TGTGCCAGCAGCTTAACAGCTAGCGGGAGTGTCACCGGGGAGCTGTTTTTT. This gives the protein CASSLTASGSVTGELFF. The rearrangement joins TRBV7-3 to TRBJ2-2, with 10 nucleotides matching TRBD2. This CDR3 region has 17 residues. The trim removed 0 bases at V and 4 bases at J, leaving 5 bases unmatched. Germline CDR1 and CDR2: SGHTA and FQGTGA.

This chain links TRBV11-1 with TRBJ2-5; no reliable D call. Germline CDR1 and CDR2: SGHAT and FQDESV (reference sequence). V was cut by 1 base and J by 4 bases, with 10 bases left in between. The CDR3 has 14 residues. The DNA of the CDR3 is TGTGCCAGCAGCTTAGGTAGCCGCATAGAGACCCAGTACTTC. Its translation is CASSLGSRIETQYF.

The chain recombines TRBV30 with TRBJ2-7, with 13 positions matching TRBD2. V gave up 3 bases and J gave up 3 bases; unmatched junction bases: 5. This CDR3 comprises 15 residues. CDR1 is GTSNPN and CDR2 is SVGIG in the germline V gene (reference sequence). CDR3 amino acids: CAWRAWTSGSYEQYF. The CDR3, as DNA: TGTGCCTGGAGGGCCTGGACTAGCGGGAGCTACGAGCAGTACTTC.

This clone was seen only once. The CDR3 region has the DNA TGTGCCAGCAGCTTAGCGTTAGCACAACTTTACGAGCAGTACTTC. It translates to CASSLALAQLYEQYF. The chain employs TRBV11-1 and TRBJ2-7; D unresolved. The CDR3 has 15 residues. Germline V CDR1 and CDR2: SGHAT, FQDESV (reference sequence). V was clipped by 0 bases and J by 4 bases, with 13 bases between them.

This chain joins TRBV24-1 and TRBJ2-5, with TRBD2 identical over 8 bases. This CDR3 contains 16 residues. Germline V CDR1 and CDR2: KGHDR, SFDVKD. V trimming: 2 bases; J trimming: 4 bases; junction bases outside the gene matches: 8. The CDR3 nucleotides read TGTGCCACCAGTGATTCGTCGACTAGCGAAACAGAGACCCAGTACTTC. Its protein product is CATSDSSTSETETQYF.

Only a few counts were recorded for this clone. Here the CDR3 DNA reads TGCGCCAGCAGCTTGGATCCGGGTGGGAGCACTGAAGCTTTCTTT. Amino acid sequence: CASSLDPGGSTEAFF. The chain is built from TRBV5-1 and TRBJ1-1; D ambiguous. Germline V CDR1 and CDR2: SGHRS, YFSETQ. The CDR3 covers 15 residues. V was cut by 0 bases and J by 4 bases, with 13 bases left in between.

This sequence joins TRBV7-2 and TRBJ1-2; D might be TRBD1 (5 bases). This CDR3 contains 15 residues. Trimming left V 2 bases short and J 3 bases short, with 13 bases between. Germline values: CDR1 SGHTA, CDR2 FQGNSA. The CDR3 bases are TGTGCCAGCAGCTTACGCCAGGGTCCCGACTATGGCTACACCTTC. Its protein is CASSLRQGPDYGYTF.

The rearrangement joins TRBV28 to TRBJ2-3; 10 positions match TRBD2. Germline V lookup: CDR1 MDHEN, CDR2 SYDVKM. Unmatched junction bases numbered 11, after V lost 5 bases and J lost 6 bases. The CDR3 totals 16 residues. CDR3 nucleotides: TGTGCCAGCAGTCTTCCCGAGGGTAGCGGGAGGGATACGCAGTATTTT. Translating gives CASSLPEGSGRDTQYF.

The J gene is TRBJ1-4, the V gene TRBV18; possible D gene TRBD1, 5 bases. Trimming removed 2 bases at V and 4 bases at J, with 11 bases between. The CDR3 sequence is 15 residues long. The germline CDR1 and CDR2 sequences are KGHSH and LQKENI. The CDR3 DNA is TGTGCCAGCTCACCAAGACAGAACGTTAATGAAAAACTGTTTTTT. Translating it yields CASSPRQNVNEKLFF.

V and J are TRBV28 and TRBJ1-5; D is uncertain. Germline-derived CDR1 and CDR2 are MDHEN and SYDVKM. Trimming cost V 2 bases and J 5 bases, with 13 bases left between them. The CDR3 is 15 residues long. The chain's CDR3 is CASSLGGLNDQPQHF. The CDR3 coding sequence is TGTGCCAGCAGTTTAGGTGGGCTTAACGATCAGCCCCAGCATTTT.

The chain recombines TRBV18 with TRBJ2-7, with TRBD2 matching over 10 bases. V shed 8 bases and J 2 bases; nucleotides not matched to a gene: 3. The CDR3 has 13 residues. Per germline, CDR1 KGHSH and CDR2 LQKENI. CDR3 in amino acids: CASGLAETYEQYF. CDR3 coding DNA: TGTGCCAGCGGACTAGCGGAAACCTACGAGCAGTACTTC.

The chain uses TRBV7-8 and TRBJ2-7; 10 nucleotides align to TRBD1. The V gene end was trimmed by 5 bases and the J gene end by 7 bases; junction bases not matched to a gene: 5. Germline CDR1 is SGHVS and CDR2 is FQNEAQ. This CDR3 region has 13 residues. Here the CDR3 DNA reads TGTGCCAGCAGCCAGGACAGGGGGGGAGAGCAGTACTTC. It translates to CASSQDRGGEQYF.

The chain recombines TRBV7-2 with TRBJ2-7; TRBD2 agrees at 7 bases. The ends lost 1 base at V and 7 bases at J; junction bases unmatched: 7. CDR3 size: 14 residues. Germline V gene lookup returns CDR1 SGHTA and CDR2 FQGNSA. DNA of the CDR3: TGTGCCAGCAGCTTAGGAGCGGGGCGCCGGGAGCAGTACTTC. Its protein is CASSLGAGRREQYF.

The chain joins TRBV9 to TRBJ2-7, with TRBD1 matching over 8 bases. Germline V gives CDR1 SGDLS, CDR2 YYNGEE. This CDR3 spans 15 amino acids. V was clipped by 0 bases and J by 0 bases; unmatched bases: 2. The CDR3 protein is CASSVEGTGSYEQYF. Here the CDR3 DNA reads TGTGCCAGCAGCGTAGAGGGGACAGGCTCCTACGAGCAGTACTTC. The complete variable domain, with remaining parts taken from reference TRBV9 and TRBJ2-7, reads DSGVTQTPKHLITATGQRVTLRCSPRSGDLSVYWYQQSLDQGLQFLIQYYNGEERAKGNILERFSAQQFPDLHSELNLSSLELGDSALYFCASSVEGTGSYEQYFGPGTRLTVT.

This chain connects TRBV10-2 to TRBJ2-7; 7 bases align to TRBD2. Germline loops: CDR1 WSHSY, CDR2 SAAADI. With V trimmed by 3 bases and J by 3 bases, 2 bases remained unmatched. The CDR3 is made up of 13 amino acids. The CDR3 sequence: CASSEGGGYEQYF. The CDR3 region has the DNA TGCGCCAGCAGTGAAGGCGGGGGCTACGAGCAGTACTTC.

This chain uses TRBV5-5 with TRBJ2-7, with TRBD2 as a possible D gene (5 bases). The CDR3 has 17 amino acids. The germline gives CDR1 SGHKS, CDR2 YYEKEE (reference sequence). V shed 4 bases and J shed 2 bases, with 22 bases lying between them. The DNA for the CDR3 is TGTGCCAGCAGCCCTGAGGGTATCTGGGCCAGTGCCTACGAGCAGTACTTC. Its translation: CASSPEGIWASAYEQYF.

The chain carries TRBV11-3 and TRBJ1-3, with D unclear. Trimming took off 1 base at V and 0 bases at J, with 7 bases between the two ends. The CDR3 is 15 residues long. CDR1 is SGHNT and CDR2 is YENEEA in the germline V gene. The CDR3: CASSLGGSSGNTIYF. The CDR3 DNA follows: TGTGCCAGCAGCTTAGGCGGCAGCTCTGGAAACACCATATATTTT.

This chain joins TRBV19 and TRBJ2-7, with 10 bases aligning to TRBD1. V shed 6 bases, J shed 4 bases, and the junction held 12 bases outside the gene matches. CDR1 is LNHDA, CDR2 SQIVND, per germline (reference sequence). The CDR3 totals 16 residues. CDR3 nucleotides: TGTGCCAGTAGCTTCGGGGACAGGGGCTCTGTTTACGAGCAGTACTTC. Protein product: CASSFGDRGSVYEQYF.

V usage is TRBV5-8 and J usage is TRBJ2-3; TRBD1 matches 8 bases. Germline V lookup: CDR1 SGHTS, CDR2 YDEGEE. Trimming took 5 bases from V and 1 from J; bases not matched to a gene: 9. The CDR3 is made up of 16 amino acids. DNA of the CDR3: TGTGCCAGCAGGAAGCGGAGGGGACAGGGCACAGATACGCAGTATTTT. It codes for CASRKRRGQGTDTQYF.

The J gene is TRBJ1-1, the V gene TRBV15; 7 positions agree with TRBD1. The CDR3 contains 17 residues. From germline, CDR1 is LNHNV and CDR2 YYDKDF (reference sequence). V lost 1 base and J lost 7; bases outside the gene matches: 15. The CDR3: CATSRAGGGAGGGEAFF. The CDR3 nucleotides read TGTGCCACCAGCAGAGCTGGAGGGGGCGCCGGGGGAGGTGAAGCTTTCTTT.

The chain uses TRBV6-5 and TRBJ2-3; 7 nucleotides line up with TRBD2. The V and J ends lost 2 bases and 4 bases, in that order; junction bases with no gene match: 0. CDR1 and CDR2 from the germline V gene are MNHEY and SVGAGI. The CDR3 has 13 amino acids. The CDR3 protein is CASSYAGADTQYF. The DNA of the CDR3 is TGTGCCAGCAGTTACGCGGGAGCAGATACGCAGTATTTT.

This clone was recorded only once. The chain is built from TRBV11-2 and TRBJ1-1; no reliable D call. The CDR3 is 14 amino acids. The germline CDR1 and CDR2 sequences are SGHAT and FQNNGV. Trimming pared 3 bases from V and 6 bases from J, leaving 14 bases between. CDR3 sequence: CASSLAEFWAEAFF. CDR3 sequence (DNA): TGTGCCAGCAGCTTGGCGGAGTTTTGGGCTGAAGCTTTCTTT. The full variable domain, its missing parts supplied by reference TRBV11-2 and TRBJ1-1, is EAGVAQSPRYKIIEKRQSVAFWCNPISGHATLYWYQQILGQGPKLLIQFQNNGVVDDSQLPKDRFSAERLKGVDSTLKIQPAKLEDSAVYLCASSLAEFWAEAFFGQGTRLTVV.

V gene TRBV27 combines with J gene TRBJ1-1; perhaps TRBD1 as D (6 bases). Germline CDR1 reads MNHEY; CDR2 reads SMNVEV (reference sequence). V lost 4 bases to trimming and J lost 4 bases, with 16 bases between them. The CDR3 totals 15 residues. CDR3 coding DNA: TGTGCCAGCAGTTCGCTACAGGGTTCAGGCACTGAAGCTTTCTTT. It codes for CASSSLQGSGTEAFF.

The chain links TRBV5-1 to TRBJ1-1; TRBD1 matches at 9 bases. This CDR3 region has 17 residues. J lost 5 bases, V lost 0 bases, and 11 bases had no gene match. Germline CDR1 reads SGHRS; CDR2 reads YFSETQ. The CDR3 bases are TGCGCCAGCAGCTTGGCCGGTTACAGGGGGCAAGGAACTGAAGCTTTCTTT. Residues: CASSLAGYRGQGTEAFF.

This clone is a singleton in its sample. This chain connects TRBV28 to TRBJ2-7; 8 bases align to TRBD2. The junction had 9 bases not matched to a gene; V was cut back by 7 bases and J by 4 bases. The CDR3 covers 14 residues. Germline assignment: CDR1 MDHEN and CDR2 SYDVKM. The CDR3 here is CASMPGGPGYEQYF. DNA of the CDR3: TGTGCCAGCATGCCGGGAGGGCCGGGATACGAGCAGTACTTC.

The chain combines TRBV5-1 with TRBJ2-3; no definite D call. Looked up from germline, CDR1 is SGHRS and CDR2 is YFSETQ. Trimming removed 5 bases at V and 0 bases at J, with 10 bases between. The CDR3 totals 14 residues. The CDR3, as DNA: TGCGCCAGCAGTCCGGAGCCTAGCACAGATACGCAGTATTTT. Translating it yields CASSPEPSTDTQYF.

This CDR3 reads CASSHRTGHPLTKTYEQYF. CDR3 bases: TGTGCCAGCAGCCACAGAACGGGACATCCTCTCACCAAAACCTACGAGCAGTACTTC. This chain connects TRBV7-9 to TRBJ2-7, with D perhaps matching TRBD1 (6 bases). Trimming left V 5 bases short and J 2 bases short, with 28 bases between. The germline V gene encodes CDR1 SEHNR and CDR2 FQNEAQ (reference sequence). The CDR3 has 19 amino acids.

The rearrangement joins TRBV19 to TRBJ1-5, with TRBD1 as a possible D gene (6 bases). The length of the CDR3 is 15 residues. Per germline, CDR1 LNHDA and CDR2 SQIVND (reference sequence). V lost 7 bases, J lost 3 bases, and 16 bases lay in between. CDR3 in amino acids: CASTSRDTYNQPQHF. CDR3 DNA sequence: TGTGCCAGTACCTCCCGGGACACCTACAATCAGCCCCAGCATTTT.

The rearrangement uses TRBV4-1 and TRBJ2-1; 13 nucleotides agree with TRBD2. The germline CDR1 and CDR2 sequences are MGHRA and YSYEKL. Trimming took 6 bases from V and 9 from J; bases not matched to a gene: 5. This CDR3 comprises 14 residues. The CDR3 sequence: CASRRTSGSGEQFF. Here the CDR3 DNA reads TGCGCCAGCAGACGGACTAGCGGGAGTGGTGAGCAGTTCTTC.

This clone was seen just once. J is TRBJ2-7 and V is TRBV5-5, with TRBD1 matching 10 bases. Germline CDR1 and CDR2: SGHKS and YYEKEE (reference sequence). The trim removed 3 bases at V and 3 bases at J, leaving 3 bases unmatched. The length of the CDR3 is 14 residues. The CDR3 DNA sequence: TGTGCCAGCAGCTCCGGGACAGGGGTCTACGAGCAGTACTTC. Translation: CASSSGTGVYEQYF.